These T cell receptor beta chains were read from a single sample in a study of blood T cell repertoires in COVID-19. Measured with immunoSEQ multiplex PCR; TCRdb has only the in-frame clones, and not every one. The sample carries about 220,000 clones, roughly 79% recorded once. Sequenced input: PBMCs or T cells enriched from blood (not recorded which). The source of these receptors is a man aged 35-49 years who had recovered from COVID-19. CDR3s include the opening cysteine and the closing phenylalanine or tryptophan. D genes are given only for firm matches. Size is stated for part of the rows, as once, few or many counts, or as a class when the clone is expanded.

>-|TRBV10-3|-|TRBJ2-3
CAISESEEGGKDTQYF
TGTGCCATCAGTGAGTCGGAGGAGGGGGGGAAAGATACGCAGTATTTT
>-|TRBV28|TRBD2|TRBJ2-7
CASSWEPGLSYEQYF
TGTGCCAGCAGTTGGGAGCCGGGACTATCCTACGAGCAGTACTTC
>-|TRBV5-1|-|TRBJ2-2
CASSLFEEAGELFF
TGCGCCAGCAGCTTGTTCGAGGAAGCCGGGGAGCTGTTTTTT
>-|TRBV7-9|TRBD2|TRBJ2-3
CASSETSGYTDTQYF
TGTGCCAGCAGCGAGACTAGCGGCTACACAGATACGCAGTATTTT
>-|TRBV6-6|TRBD2|TRBJ2-1
CASSKASGVNNEQFF
TGTGCCAGCAGCAAGGCTAGCGGAGTCAACAATGAGCAGTTCTTC
>once|TRBV7-2|TRBD2|TRBJ2-1
CASSLRSLPGGPFNEQFF
TGTGCCAGCAGCTTAAGGTCCCTACCGGGAGGCCCCTTCAATGAGCAGTTCTTC
>-|TRBV24-1|-|TRBJ2-3
CATETAGANPPRQYF
TGTGCCACCGAAACCGCAGGGGCTAACCCGCCTAGGCAGTATTTT
>-|TRBV14|-|TRBJ1-3
CASSPLAVSGNTIYF
TGTGCCAGCAGCCCTTTGGCAGTCTCTGGAAACACCATATATTTT
>few|TRBV6-6|TRBD1|TRBJ2-6
CASSLTGGDLSIRSGANVLTF
TGTGCCAGCAGCTTGACAGGGGGCGATCTCAGCATCAGATCTGGGGCCAACGTCCTGACTTTC
>-|TRBV5-4|-|TRBJ2-2
CASSLASSDTGELFF
TGTGCCAGCAGCTTGGCTAGTTCGGACACCGGGGAGCTGTTTTTT
>-|TRBV5-1|-|TRBJ1-6
CASSLEGRGSPLHF
TGCGCCAGCAGCTTAGAGGGGAGGGGTTCACCCCTCCACTTT
>-|TRBV5-4|TRBD1|TRBJ1-2
CASSPQGGSYGYTF
TGTGCCAGCAGCCCTCAGGGGGGCTCCTATGGCTACACCTTC
>-|TRBV5-4|TRBD2|TRBJ2-7
CASSFSSGGDEQYF
TGTGCCAGCAGCTTTTCTAGCGGGGGAGACGAGCAGTACTTC
>once|TRBV2|TRBD1|TRBJ2-7
CASSKRDSYPYEQYF
TGTGCCAGCAGTAAAAGGGACAGCTACCCCTACGAGCAGTACTTC
>-|TRBV15|-|TRBJ1-5
CATSSLGRVTQHF
TGTGCCACCAGCAGCCTTGGGAGAGTAACCCAGCATTTT
>-|TRBV2|TRBD2|TRBJ2-7
CASSEARLAGNEQYF
TGTGCCAGCAGTGAAGCGCGGCTAGCGGGCAATGAGCAGTACTTC
>-|TRBV5-4|TRBD1|TRBJ2-7
CASSLEGDRYYGQYF
TGTGCCAGCAGCTTGGAGGGGGACAGGTACTATGGGCAGTACTTC
>-|TRBV9|-|TRBJ1-1
CASSPWQGSEAFF
TGTGCCAGCAGCCCCTGGCAGGGATCTGAAGCTTTCTTT
>-|TRBV2|-|TRBJ2-2
CASSEWRSTGELFF
TGTGCCAGCAGTGAATGGAGGAGCACCGGGGAGCTGTTTTTT
>-|TRBV30|TRBD2|TRBJ2-5
CAWGPGTSGGPETQYF
TGTGCCTGGGGACCAGGGACTAGCGGGGGGCCGGAGACCCAGTACTTC
>-|TRBV6-1|-|TRBJ1-2
CASSDYTGNPANYGYTF
TGTGCCAGCAGTGATTATACAGGGAATCCAGCTAACTATGGCTACACCTTC
>-|TRBV2|-|TRBJ2-1
CASSINPGLRFGEQFF
TGTGCCAGCAGTATAAATCCGGGACTTCGATTCGGTGAGCAGTTCTTC
>-|TRBV3-1/TRBV3-2|-|TRBJ2-7
CASSQDPSFSSYEQYF
TGTGCCAGCAGCCAAGATCCGTCCTTTAGCTCCTACGAGCAGTACTTC
>-|TRBV2|-|TRBJ1-5
CASRPGTPGGLYQPQHF
TGTGCCAGCAGACCGGGAACACCAGGCGGCTTATATCAGCCCCAGCATTTT
>few|TRBV28|TRBD1|TRBJ1-2
CASSTGGDYGYTF
TGTGCCAGCTCCACAGGGGGGGACTATGGCTACACCTTC
>-|TRBV12-3/TRBV12-4|-|TRBJ1-1
CASSLGADTEAFF
TGTGCCAGCAGTTTGGGGGCGGACACTGAAGCTTTCTTT
>-|TRBV7-2|-|TRBJ1-1
CASVQVDTEAFF
TGTGCCAGCGTCCAGGTGGACACTGAAGCTTTCTTT
>-|TRBV11-2|-|TRBJ1-6
CASSPRLAESYHF
TGTGCCAGCAGTCCCCGGTTAGCAGAGTCGTACCACTTT
>-|TRBV6-6|TRBD1|TRBJ1-5
CASRTGTGSQPQHF
TGTGCCAGCAGAACCGGGACAGGGTCCCAGCCCCAGCATTTT
>-|TRBV27|-|TRBJ2-1
CASSLQGGNEQFF
TGTGCCAGCAGTCTCCAGGGGGGTAATGAGCAGTTCTTC
>once|TRBV7-9|TRBD1|TRBJ1-4
CASSLTGVWSEKLFF
TGTGCCAGCAGCTTGACAGGGGTTTGGTCTGAAAAACTGTTTTTT
>-|TRBV30|TRBD2|TRBJ2-2
CAWSGPGREITGELFF
TGTGCCTGGAGCGGCCCGGGGCGGGAGATCACCGGGGAGCTGTTTTTT
>-|TRBV4-1|-|TRBJ2-1
CASSPRTTARASSDEQFF
TGCGCCAGCAGCCCCCGGACAACCGCTAGAGCAAGTTCTGATGAGCAGTTCTTC
>-|TRBV7-2|TRBD1|TRBJ2-2
CASSPQGSSGELFF
TGTGCCAGCAGCCCACAGGGGTCAAGCGGGGAGCTGTTTTTT
>-|TRBV28|TRBD2|TRBJ2-1
CASKVYSGSFNEQFF
TGTGCCAGTAAGGTCTATAGCGGGAGTTTCAATGAGCAGTTCTTC
>-|TRBV7-9|-|TRBJ1-6
CASTERGFASPLHF
TGTGCCAGCACCGAACGGGGTTTTGCTTCACCCCTCCACTTT
>-|TRBV5-1|TRBD1|TRBJ1-1
CASSPGTGLTTEAFF
TGCGCCAGCAGCCCGGGGACAGGGTTAACCACTGAAGCTTTCTTT
>-|TRBV6-1|TRBD1|TRBJ1-2
CASSEILGQGQNGYTF
TGTGCCAGCAGTGAAATTCTAGGACAGGGGCAAAATGGCTACACCTTC
>-|TRBV6-5|-|TRBJ1-2
CASSHDIIYGYTF
TGTGCCAGCAGCCACGACATTATCTATGGCTACACCTTC
>-|TRBV7-3|-|TRBJ2-3
CASSSLSGTDTQYF
TGTGCCAGCAGTTCTCTTAGCGGCACAGATACGCAGTATTTT